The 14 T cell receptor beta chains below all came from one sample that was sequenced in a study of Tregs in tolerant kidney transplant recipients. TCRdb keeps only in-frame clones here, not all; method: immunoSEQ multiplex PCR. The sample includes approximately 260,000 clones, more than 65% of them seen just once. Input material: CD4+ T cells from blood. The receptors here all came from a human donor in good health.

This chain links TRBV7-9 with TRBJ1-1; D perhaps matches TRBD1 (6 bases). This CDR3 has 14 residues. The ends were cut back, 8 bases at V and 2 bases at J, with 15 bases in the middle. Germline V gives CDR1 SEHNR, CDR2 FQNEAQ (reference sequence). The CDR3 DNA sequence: TGTGCCAGCTTCTCGGGGGCCGTAAACACTGAAGCTTTCTTT. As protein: CASFSGAVNTEAFF.

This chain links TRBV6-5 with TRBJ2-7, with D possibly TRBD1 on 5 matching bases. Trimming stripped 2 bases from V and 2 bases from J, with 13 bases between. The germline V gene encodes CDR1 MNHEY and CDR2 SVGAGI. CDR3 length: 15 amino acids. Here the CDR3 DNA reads TGTGCCAGCAGTTACGGACACAAGTATACCTACGAGCAGTACTTC. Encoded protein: CASSYGHKYTYEQYF.

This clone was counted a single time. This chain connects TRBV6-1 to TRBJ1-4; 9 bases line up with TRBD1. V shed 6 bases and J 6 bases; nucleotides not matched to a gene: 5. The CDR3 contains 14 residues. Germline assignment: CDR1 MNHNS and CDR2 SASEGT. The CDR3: CASRPGTGYEKLFF. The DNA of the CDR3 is TGTGCCAGCAGGCCCGGGACAGGGTATGAAAAACTGTTTTTT.

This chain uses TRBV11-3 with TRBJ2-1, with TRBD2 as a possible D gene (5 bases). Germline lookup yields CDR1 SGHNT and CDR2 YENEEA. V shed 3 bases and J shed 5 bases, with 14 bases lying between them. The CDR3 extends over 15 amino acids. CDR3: CASSLSGSRNNEQFF. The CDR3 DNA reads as TGTGCCAGCAGCTTGAGCGGTTCCCGGAACAATGAGCAGTTCTTC.

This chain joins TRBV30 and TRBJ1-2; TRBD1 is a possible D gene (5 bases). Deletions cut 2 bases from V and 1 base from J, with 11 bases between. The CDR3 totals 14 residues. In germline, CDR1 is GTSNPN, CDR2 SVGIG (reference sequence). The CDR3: CAWSTTQVNYGYTF. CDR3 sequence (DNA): TGTGCCTGGAGTACGACACAGGTTAACTATGGCTACACCTTC.

The CDR3 nucleotides read TGCGCCAGCAGCCATCTTGGGACTAGCGGGATCCTCTACGAGCAGTACTTC. Protein product: CASSHLGTSGILYEQYF. The gene calls are TRBV4-1 and TRBJ2-7; 13 bases line up with TRBD2. The CDR3 length is 17 residues. Losses at the gene ends were 3 bases for V and 3 bases for J; bases not matched to a gene: 8. CDR1 and CDR2 from the germline V gene are MGHRA and YSYEKL.

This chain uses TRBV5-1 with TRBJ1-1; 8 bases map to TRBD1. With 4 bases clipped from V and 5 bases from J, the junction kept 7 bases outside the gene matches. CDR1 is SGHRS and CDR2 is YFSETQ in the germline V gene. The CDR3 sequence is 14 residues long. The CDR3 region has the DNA TGCGCCAGCAGCAGTGACAGGGGAAGGACTGAAGCTTTCTTT. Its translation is CASSSDRGRTEAFF. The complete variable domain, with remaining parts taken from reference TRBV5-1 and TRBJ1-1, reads KAGVTQTPRYLIKTRGQQVTLSCSPISGHRSVSWYQQTPGQGLQFLFEYFSETQRNKGNFPGRFSGRQFSNSRSEMNVSTLELGDSALYLCASSSDRGRTEAFFGQGTRLTVV.

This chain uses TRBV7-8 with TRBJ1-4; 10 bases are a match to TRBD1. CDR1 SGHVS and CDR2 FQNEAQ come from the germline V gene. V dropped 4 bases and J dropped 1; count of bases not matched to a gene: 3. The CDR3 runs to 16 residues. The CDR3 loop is CASSWGQGQTNEKLFF. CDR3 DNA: TGTGCCAGCAGCTGGGGACAGGGGCAAACTAATGAAAAACTGTTTTTT.

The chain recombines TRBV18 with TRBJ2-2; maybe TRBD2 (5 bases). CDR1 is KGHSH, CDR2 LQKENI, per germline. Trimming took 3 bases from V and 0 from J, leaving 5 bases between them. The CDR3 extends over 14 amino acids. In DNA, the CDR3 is TGTGCCAGCTCACCGCGGGCGAACACCGGGGAGCTGTTTTTT. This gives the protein CASSPRANTGELFF.

CDR3 sequence reads: CASSLTGLQETQYF. In DNA, the CDR3 is TGCGCCAGCAGCCTAACGGGGCTACAAGAGACCCAGTACTTC. The V gene is TRBV4-1, the J gene TRBJ2-5, with D perhaps given as TRBD1 or TRBD2 (5 bases each). V dropped 4 bases and J dropped 2 bases, with 11 bases sitting between them. This CDR3 region has 14 residues. Germline CDR1 is MGHRA and CDR2 is YSYEKL.

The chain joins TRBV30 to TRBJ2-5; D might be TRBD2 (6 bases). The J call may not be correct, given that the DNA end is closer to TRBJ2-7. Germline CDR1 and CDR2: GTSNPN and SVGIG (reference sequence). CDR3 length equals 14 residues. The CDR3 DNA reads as TGTGCCTGGGATTTCGCGGGAAGGTCCTACGAGCAGTACTTC. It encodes CAWDFAGRSYEQYF.

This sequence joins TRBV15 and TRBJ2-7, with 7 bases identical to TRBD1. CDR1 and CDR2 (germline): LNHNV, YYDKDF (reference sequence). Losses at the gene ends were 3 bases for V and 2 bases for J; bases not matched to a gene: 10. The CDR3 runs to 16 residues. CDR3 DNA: TGTGCCACCAGCAGGACAGGGCAGGGCCCACCCTACGAGCAGTACTTC. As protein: CATSRTGQGPPYEQYF.

The DNA of the CDR3 is TGTGCCAGCAGCCAAGTTTCCGGACTAGCGGGGCAGTATTTT. Translated, it gives CASSQVSGLAGQYF. The rearrangement joins TRBV4-2 to TRBJ2-3; 11 nucleotides agree with TRBD2. From germline, CDR1 is LGHNA and CDR2 YNFKEQ. The CDR3 is 14 amino acids. V was clipped by 1 base and J by 11 bases; unmatched bases: 5.

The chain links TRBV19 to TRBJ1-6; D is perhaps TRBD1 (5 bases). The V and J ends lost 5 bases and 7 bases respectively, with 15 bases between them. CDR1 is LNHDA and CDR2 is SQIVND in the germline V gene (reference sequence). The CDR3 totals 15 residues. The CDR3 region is CASSFRDGLNSPLHF. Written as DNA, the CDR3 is TGTGCCAGTAGTTTCCGGGACGGACTAAATTCACCCCTCCACTTT.